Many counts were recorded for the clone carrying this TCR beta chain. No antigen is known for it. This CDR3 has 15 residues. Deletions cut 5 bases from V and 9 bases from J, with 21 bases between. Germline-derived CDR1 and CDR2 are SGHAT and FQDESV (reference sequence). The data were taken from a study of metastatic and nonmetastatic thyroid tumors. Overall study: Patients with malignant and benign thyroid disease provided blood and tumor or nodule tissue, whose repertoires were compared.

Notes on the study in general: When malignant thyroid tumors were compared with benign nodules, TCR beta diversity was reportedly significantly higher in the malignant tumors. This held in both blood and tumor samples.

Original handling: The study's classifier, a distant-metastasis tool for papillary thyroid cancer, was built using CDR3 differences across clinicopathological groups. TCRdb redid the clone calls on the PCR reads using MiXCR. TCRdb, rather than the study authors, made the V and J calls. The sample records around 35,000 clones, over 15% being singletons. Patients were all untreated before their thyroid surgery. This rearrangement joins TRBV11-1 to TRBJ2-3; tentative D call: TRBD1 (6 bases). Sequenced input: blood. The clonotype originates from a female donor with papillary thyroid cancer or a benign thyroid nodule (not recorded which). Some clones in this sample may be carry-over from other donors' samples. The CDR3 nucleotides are TGTGCCAGCAGCGGTCGGACAGAGGGAATGGTAACGCAGTATTTT. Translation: CASSGRTEGMVTQYF.